The clone carrying this T cell receptor (beta chain) was seen many times. Its antigen is unknown. Each donor supplied 7.5 to 10 milliliters of peripheral blood. This record belongs to a study of blood T cells in healthy people across ages. Notes on the study in general: Long-lived donors carried more naive CD4+ cells and greater diversity than aged donors.

Sample-barcoded 5' priming and a J-beta primer mix drove a second PCR of roughly 7 to 11 cycles. MiXCR, applied by TCRdb to the 5' RACE reads, yields one record per CDR3 protein. The data hold under 1,000,000 distinct CDR3 sequences, with roughly 34% observed a single time. The TCR originated in a man aged 18 to 29 in good health. The source material was blood.

This CDR3 is CASSLKTGGYNEQFF. In DNA, the CDR3 is TGCGCCAGCAGCTTAAAGACAGGGGGGTACAATGAGCAGTTCTTC. The chain couples TRBV5-1 to TRBJ2-1; TRBD1 matches at 9 bases. J lost 4 bases, V lost 2 bases, and 4 bases had no gene match. The CDR3 extends over 15 amino acids. The germline gives CDR1 SGHRS, CDR2 YFSETQ.